The entry below describes one T cell receptor (beta chain). Profiling relied on immunoSEQ multiplex PCR, and the TCRdb table lists in-frame clones only, not all of them. This sample yields some 80,000 clones, of which about four fifths are seen a single time; approximately 10% belongs to the top ten. The sample originates from a study of blood T cell repertoires in COVID-19. Whole-study context: The samples span acute and convalescent COVID-19 from the United States, Italy and Spain. Sources were T cells, B-cell-depleted T cells, or PBMCs; the material itself was cDNA or gDNA.

V was cut by 5 bases and J by 0 bases, with 10 bases left in between. This CDR3 is 14 amino acids long. CDR1 is SNHLY, CDR2 FYNNEI, per germline. Sample: peripheral blood. The chain uses TRBV2 and TRBJ1-1; D not certain. The source of this sequence is a human donor in a cohort sampled during active COVID-19. DNA for the CDR3: TGTGCCAGCAGTCGGGAGGCGGTGAACACTGAAGCTTTCTTT. As protein: CASSREAVNTEAFF.